This section outlines one TCR beta chain sequence together with its context. The data were taken from a study of cytomegalovirus exposure and HLA in healthy donors. Germline values: CDR1 SGHRS, CDR2 YFSETQ. Trimming cost V 4 bases and J 4 bases; bases outside gene matches: 7. This CDR3 comprises 14 residues. Both 60 Vbeta primers and 13 Jbeta primers went into the PCR. The protocol was immunoSEQ multiplex PCR, while the TCRdb copy is restricted to in-frame clones and leaves out a portion. The data show approximately 150,000 clones, around 75% seen once. This clonotype was sampled from a male donor in good health and CMV-seronegative. The chain joins TRBV5-1 to TRBJ2-5, with 7 bases matching TRBD1. The sequenced sample consisted of PBMCs. The CDR3 loop reads CASSITGVVETQYF. The CDR3 nucleotides are TGCGCCAGCAGCATAACAGGGGTGGTAGAGACCCAGTACTTC.